This passage covers 22 T cell receptor beta chains from one sample sequenced in a study of T cells in Graves' hyperthyroidism and ophthalmopathy. Amplified TCR beta CDR3 regions derived from RNA transcripts. The HTBI primer set served for first-round RT-PCR of the TCR CDR3. MiXCR, applied by TCRdb to the multiplex PCR reads, yields one record per CDR3 protein. Of about 340,000 distinct CDR3 sequences in the sample, roughly a fifth are singletons; the top ten hold 50%. The sequenced sample was blood. The receptors here all came from a woman aged 50 to 60 with Graves' hyperthyroidism.

As concerns this clonotype: An end of the junction does not agree with germline; a read error may underlie this. The V call is TRBV27, the J call TRBJ1-5; D not certain. The germline gives CDR1 MNHEY, CDR2 SMNVEV (reference sequence). The CDR3 is made up of 14 amino acids. Here the CDR3 DNA reads TGTGCCAGCAGTTTATCATATAGCAATCGGCCCCAGCATTTT. Translation gives CASSLSYSNRPQHF.

In regard to this clonotype: It may be a read error: a sequence one base away is much more abundant. CDR3 in amino acids: CASSPSGSDWSGYGYTF. CDR3 DNA: TGCGCCAGCAGCCCCTCAGGGTCCGACTGGTCCGGGTATGGCTACACCTTC. This rearrangement joins TRBV5-1 to TRBJ1-2; TRBD1 is a possible D gene (5 bases). Trimming left V 4 bases short and J 5 bases short, with 24 bases between. This CDR3 contains 17 residues. Germline V lookup: CDR1 SGHRS, CDR2 YFSETQ.

Ten or more counts support this clonotype. The chain links TRBV28 to TRBJ2-7; a possible D gene is TRBD2 (6 bases). The ends were cut back, 6 bases at V and 1 base at J, with 13 bases in the middle. The CDR3 is made up of 14 amino acids. From germline, CDR1 is MDHEN and CDR2 SYDVKM. The CDR3 DNA is TGTGCCAGCAGAGGGACTCGAGAGTCCTACGAGCAGTACTTC. Amino acids: CASRGTRESYEQYF.

The chain combines TRBV5-5 with TRBJ1-1; 7 bases are shared with TRBD1. The trim removed 3 bases at V and 5 bases at J, leaving 10 bases unmatched. There are 15 residues in the CDR3. The germline V gene encodes CDR1 SGHKS and CDR2 YYEKEE (reference sequence). The chain's CDR3 is CASSSSRQGRTEAFF. As DNA, the CDR3 is TGTGCCAGCAGCTCGAGCCGACAGGGACGGACTGAAGCTTTCTTT.

This clonotype showed up many times. J is TRBJ2-5 and V is TRBV20-1; 7 nucleotides agree with TRBD1. This CDR3 is built from 15 residues. V trimming: 0 bases; J trimming: 5 bases; junction bases outside the gene matches: 9. CDR1 and CDR2 (germline): DFQATT, SNEGSKA (reference sequence). For the CDR3, the DNA is TGCAGTGCTAGAGATTCCGCAGGGGGTTGGGAGACCCAGTACTTC. Encoded protein: CSARDSAGGWETQYF.

This rearrangement joins TRBV6-5 to TRBJ1-2, with D perhaps matching TRBD1 (6 bases). CDR3 length: 15 residues. V was shortened by 2 bases and J by 4 bases, with 14 bases between the two germline ends. CDR1 and CDR2 (germline): MNHEY, SVGAGI. The CDR3 bases are TGTGCCAGCAGTTACCAGCCTACAGGGATCTATGGCTACACCTTC. This encodes CASSYQPTGIYGYTF.

The CDR3: CASSPGQGREQFF. The CDR3 region has the DNA TGTGCCAGCAGTCCGGGACAGGGGAGAGAGCAGTTCTTC. The chain uses TRBV7-2 and TRBJ2-1; TRBD1 matches 10 bases. Germline CDR1 and CDR2: SGHTA and FQGNSA. The CDR3 totals 13 residues. J was trimmed by 10 bases and V by 6 bases; bases with no gene match: 6. The variable domain in full, completed from reference TRBV7-2 and TRBJ2-1, reads GAGVSQSPSNKVTEKGKDVELRCDPISGHTALYWYRQSLGQGLEFLIYFQGNSAPDKSGLPSDRFSAERTGGSVSTLTIQRTQQEDSAVYLCASSPGQGREQFFGPGTRLTVL.

This clonotype turned up a few times. The rearrangement joins TRBV6-2 or TRBV6-3 to TRBJ2-2, with D possibly called TRBD1 or TRBD2 (6 bases each). Germline V CDR1 and CDR2: MNHEY, SVGEGT. The V end was cut by 7 bases, the J end by 4 bases, with 13 bases between. The CDR3 extends over 14 amino acids. CDR3 in amino acids: CASKKGGSTGELFF. DNA of the CDR3: TGTGCCAGCAAAAAGGGGGGCAGCACCGGGGAGCTGTTTTTT.

With regard to this clonotype: A much more abundant neighbour one base away suggests this may be a read error. V is TRBV7-9 and J is TRBJ2-5; 8 bases line up with TRBD1. The length of the CDR3 is 15 residues. Germline values: CDR1 SEHNR, CDR2 FQNEAQ (reference sequence). CDR3 DNA: TGTGCCGGCAGCTTCTGGACAGGGTCGCGGGAGACCCAGTACTTC. This sequence encodes CAGSFWTGSRETQYF.

CDR3 coding DNA: TGTGCCAGCACCCGTAGCGCGGGAGGGTTGAGTACGCAGTATTTT. As protein: CASTRSAGGLSTQYF. The rearrangement links TRBV6-1 to TRBJ2-3; 9 bases fit TRBD2. Germline loops: CDR1 MNHNS, CDR2 SASEGT. This CDR3 region has 15 residues. The V and J ends lost 7 bases and 8 bases, in that order; junction bases with no gene match: 13.

This sequence joins TRBV2 and TRBJ2-7; tentatively, D is TRBD1 or TRBD2 (6 bases each). The CDR3 loop spans 15 amino acids. Germline assignment: CDR1 SNHLY and CDR2 FYNNEI. Trimming removed 6 bases at V and 2 bases at J, with 17 bases between. CDR3 region: CASRDLGAGPYEQYF. Here the CDR3 DNA reads TGTGCCAGCAGGGACCTGGGGGCGGGACCCTACGAGCAGTACTTC. Based on the CDR3 plus reference TRBV2 and TRBJ2-7, the full variable domain is EPEVTQTPSHQVTQMGQEVILRCVPISNHLYFYWYRQILGQKVEFLVSFYNNEISEKSEIFDDQFSVERPDGSNFTLKIRSTKLEDSAMYFCASRDLGAGPYEQYFGPGTRLTVT.

The chain couples TRBV10-2 to TRBJ1-3; no firm D call. There are 15 residues in the CDR3. CDR1 is WSHSY and CDR2 is SAAADI in the germline V gene. The V end was cut by 3 bases, the J end by 0 bases, with 9 bases between. CDR3 bases: TGCGCCAGCAGTGAAGTTTTCCGCTCTGGAAACACCATATATTTT. It translates to CASSEVFRSGNTIYF.

Comments on this clonotype: This may stem from a read error, because a much larger clone lies one nucleotide away. V usage is TRBV5-1 and J usage is TRBJ2-5; unclear D gene. This CDR3 is 12 amino acids long. V lost 5 bases and J lost 2, with 7 bases in between. CDR1 is SGHRS and CDR2 is YFSETQ in the germline V gene. The CDR3 DNA reads as TGCGCCAGCAGTGTTGGACAAGAGACCCAGTACTTC. The encoded protein is CASSVGQETQYF.

This clonotype was detected many times. DNA of the CDR3: TGTGCCAGCAGCTTAGAACTGGGTGTCAAAAACATTCAGTACTTC. This sequence encodes CASSLELGVKNIQYF. This chain joins TRBV7-8 and TRBJ2-4; D ambiguous. There are 15 residues in the CDR3. V was trimmed by 1 base and J by 3 bases, leaving 10 bases between them. Germline loops: CDR1 SGHVS, CDR2 FQNEAQ.

This chain joins TRBV5-1 and TRBJ2-7; 10 bases match TRBD2. The trim removed 1 base at V and 0 bases at J, leaving 10 bases unmatched. This CDR3 spans 18 amino acids. Germline loops: CDR1 SGHRS, CDR2 YFSETQ. The CDR3 sequence: CASSLRSVSGGSSYEQYF. The CDR3 coding sequence is TGCGCCAGCAGCTTGAGGAGTGTTAGCGGGGGGTCCTCCTACGAGCAGTACTTC.

A few counts support this clonotype. This chain joins TRBV12-3 or TRBV12-4 and TRBJ1-3; D may be TRBD1 (5 bases). V lost 4 bases to trimming and J lost 2 bases, with 15 bases between them. The CDR3 extends over 16 amino acids. The CDR3 DNA is TGTGCCAGCAGTTCCGGGTACAGGTACCCTGGAAACACCATATATTTT. Translation: CASSSGYRYPGNTIYF.

This clonotype was recorded many times. J is TRBJ1-4 and V is TRBV12-3 or TRBV12-4, with 10 bases fitting TRBD1. With 7 bases clipped from V and 10 bases from J, the junction kept 6 bases outside the gene matches. The CDR3 is 13 residues long. CDR3 protein: CASTTGGQRKLFF. CDR3 DNA sequence: TGTGCCAGCACGACAGGGGGCCAGCGAAAACTGTTTTTT.

This clonotype was seen at least ten times. This rearrangement joins TRBV20-1 to TRBJ2-7; 8 positions agree with TRBD2. CDR1 and CDR2 (germline): DFQATT, SNEGSKA (reference sequence). This CDR3 region has 17 residues. Trimming cost V 4 bases and J 2 bases; bases outside gene matches: 16. CDR3 sequence (DNA): TGCAGTGCTAAGGCACTGGTAACGGGAGGGCCGGCCTACGAGCAGTACTTC. Protein: CSAKALVTGGPAYEQYF.

This clonotype has ten or more counts. CDR3: CASSLRAGDFEQYF. CDR3 DNA: TGTGCCAGCAGTTTAAGAGCGGGAGACTTCGAGCAGTACTTC. This sequence joins TRBV12-3 or TRBV12-4 and TRBJ2-7; TRBD2 aligns across 8 bases. The trim removed 2 bases at V and 6 bases at J, leaving 6 bases unmatched. The CDR3 is 14 residues long.

This clonotype has at least ten counts. This chain uses TRBV11-2 with TRBJ1-2; D unresolved. Germline V gene sequence: CDR1 SGHAT, CDR2 FQNNGV. The V end was cut by 0 bases, the J end by 0 bases, with 17 bases between. The CDR3 is made up of 18 amino acids. The CDR3: CASSLDLGSPRANYGYTF. DNA for the CDR3: TGTGCCAGCAGCTTAGATCTGGGGAGTCCGCGAGCTAACTATGGCTACACCTTC.

The V gene is TRBV19, the J gene TRBJ1-2; D possibly corresponds to TRBD1 (6 bases). The germline V and J ends were trimmed by 5 bases and 9 bases, with 16 bases remaining between them. Per the germline V gene, CDR1 is LNHDA and CDR2 is SQIVND (reference sequence). The CDR3 runs to 13 residues. CDR3 bases: TGTGCCAGTAGTCCTCAACAGGGTTTTTGCTACACCTTC. Protein sequence: CASSPQQGFCYTF.

Of note for this clonotype: This could be a read error, since a much larger clone is one nucleotide away. The conserved phenylalanine or tryptophan is not found at the CDR3 terminus, so this likely reflects a read error. The chain uses TRBV10-2 and TRBJ1-2; D not certain. V lost 3 bases and J lost 6, with 5 bases in between. This CDR3 comprises 11 residues. Germline values: CDR1 WSHSY, CDR2 SAAADI. DNA for the CDR3: TGCGCCAGCAGTGACCAGGATGGCTACACCCTC. Residues: CASSDQDGYTL.